One and the same sample provided the 15 T cell receptor beta chains below, sequenced in a study of blood T cell repertoires in COVID-19. Only in-frame clones appear in the TCRdb table, and some are missing; sequencing was by immunoSEQ multiplex PCR. This table holds roughly 160,000 clones, more than 70% found once. Sequencing used peripheral blood. The source of these receptors is a woman aged 80 or over with active or convalescent COVID-19.

The chain combines TRBV18 with TRBJ1-4; unclear D gene. Germline V CDR1 and CDR2: KGHSH, LQKENI. The CDR3 totals 14 residues. V lost 3 bases, J lost 8 bases, and 13 bases lay in between. CDR3 in amino acids: CASSPSPRGEKLFF. In DNA form, the CDR3 reads TGTGCCAGCTCACCCTCCCCTCGAGGGGAAAAACTGTTTTTT.

The V and J genes are TRBV3-1 (or the pseudogene TRBV3-2) and TRBJ2-5, with a weak D call TRBD2 (6 bases). The CDR3 has 13 amino acids. Germline loops: CDR1 LGHDT, CDR2 YNNKEL (reference sequence). V lost 1 base and J lost 7, with 10 bases in between. CDR3 sequence reads: CASSQGTSLTQYF. Written as DNA, the CDR3 is TGTGCCAGCAGCCAAGGAACTAGCTTGACCCAGTACTTC.

The chain couples TRBV27 to TRBJ1-2; D is ambiguous. Trimming removed 8 bases at V and 0 bases at J, with 10 bases between. From germline, CDR1 is MNHEY and CDR2 SMNVEV (reference sequence). This CDR3 comprises 13 residues. The CDR3 coding sequence is TGTGCCAGCGCGCAAGCCTCTAACTATGGCTACACCTTC. It specifies CASAQASNYGYTF.

This chain links TRBV5-1 with TRBJ2-1; TRBD2 might be the D (5 bases). The CDR3 runs 15 residues. The germline V and J ends were trimmed by 0 bases and 6 bases, with 13 bases remaining between them. Germline CDR1 is SGHRS and CDR2 is YFSETQ. CDR3 DNA: TGCGCCAGCAGCTTGGGTAGAGGGAACGGCAATGAGCAGTTCTTC. Its translation is CASSLGRGNGNEQFF.

The CDR3 DNA is TGTGCCAGCAGCTTAGCCGGGACAGGGGGGAAGAAGGCTGGAAACACCATATATTTT. It yields the protein CASSLAGTGGKKAGNTIYF. The V call is TRBV7-6, the J call TRBJ1-3; 11 bases match TRBD1. V gave up 0 bases and J gave up 2 bases; unmatched junction bases: 9. The CDR3 has 19 residues. The germline V gene encodes CDR1 SGHVS and CDR2 FNYEAQ.

The chain has TRBV11-2 and TRBJ2-1, with 9 bases fitting TRBD1. Germline CDR1 reads SGHAT; CDR2 reads FQNNGV. The CDR3 sequence is 15 residues long. The trim removed 1 base at V and 4 bases at J, leaving 2 bases unmatched. In DNA, the CDR3 is TGTGCCAGCAGCTTAGGGACAGGGGTTTACAATGAGCAGTTCTTC. Translation gives CASSLGTGVYNEQFF.

This chain connects TRBV5-1 to TRBJ2-2, with 11 bases aligning to TRBD2. Unmatched junction bases numbered 6, after V lost 1 base and J lost 7 bases. This CDR3 is 16 amino acids long. Germline V gene lookup returns CDR1 SGHRS and CDR2 YFSETQ. This CDR3 reads CASSLFLAGGIGELFF. In DNA, the CDR3 is TGCGCCAGCAGCTTGTTTCTAGCGGGAGGTATCGGGGAGCTGTTTTTT. Full variable domain (remainder filled in from reference TRBV5-1 and TRBJ2-2): KAGVTQTPRYLIKTRGQQVTLSCSPISGHRSVSWYQQTPGQGLQFLFEYFSETQRNKGNFPGRFSGRQFSNSRSEMNVSTLELGDSALYLCASSLFLAGGIGELFFGEGSRLTVL.

V and J are TRBV27 and TRBJ1-2, with D possibly matching TRBD1 (6 bases). V was cut by 6 bases and J by 4 bases, with 15 bases left in between. This CDR3 is built from 14 residues. Germline lookup yields CDR1 MNHEY and CDR2 SMNVEV (reference sequence). The CDR3 protein is CASRDSRQSYGYTF. The CDR3 DNA reads as TGTGCCAGCAGGGACAGCAGGCAATCCTATGGCTACACCTTC.

The chain employs TRBV11-3 and TRBJ2-3; maybe TRBD1 (5 bases). Germline values: CDR1 SGHNT, CDR2 YENEEA. Deletions cut 1 base from V and 4 bases from J, with 12 bases between. The CDR3 runs to 15 residues. This CDR3 reads CASSLGSGPADTQYF. CDR3 in DNA: TGTGCCAGCAGCTTAGGTTCAGGGCCCGCAGATACGCAGTATTTT.

The rearrangement links TRBV27 to TRBJ1-2; 8 positions match TRBD1. This CDR3 has 14 amino acids. Germline V lookup: CDR1 MNHEY, CDR2 SMNVEV (reference sequence). The V and J ends lost 5 bases and 5 bases, in that order; junction bases with no gene match: 7. CDR3 DNA sequence: TGTGCCAGCAGTCCGGCAGGGGGCCTATATGGCTACACCTTC. The encoded protein is CASSPAGGLYGYTF.

The rearrangement links TRBV5-1 to TRBJ2-5; 7 bases agree with TRBD1. The germline V gene has CDR1 SGHRS and CDR2 YFSETQ. V lost 2 bases, J lost 0 bases, and 1 base stayed unmatched. This CDR3 comprises 14 residues. The CDR3 here is CASSLQGHQETQYF. In nucleotides, the CDR3 is TGCGCCAGCAGCTTACAGGGGCACCAAGAGACCCAGTACTTC.

This clone appeared many times. The chain joins TRBV18 to TRBJ2-4, with 9 bases lining up with TRBD1. Trimming removed 4 bases from V and 6 bases from J; junction bases left unmatched: 10. CDR1 is KGHSH, CDR2 LQKENI, per germline. The CDR3 runs 16 residues. The CDR3 loop reads CASSLPGTGTVNIQYF. The CDR3 region has the DNA TGTGCCAGCTCACTACCCGGGACAGGGACCGTAAACATTCAGTACTTC.

The genes are TRBV30 and TRBJ2-2; 13 positions match TRBD2. CDR1 GTSNPN and CDR2 SVGIG come from the germline V gene (reference sequence). V lost 5 bases and J lost 6; bases outside the gene matches: 3. The CDR3 has 14 amino acids. For the CDR3, the DNA is TGTGCCTGGGGACTAGCGGGAGTCCCCGGGGAGCTGTTTTTT. Its protein is CAWGLAGVPGELFF.

This rearrangement joins TRBV4-2 to TRBJ2-2, with 9 bases identical to TRBD1. The CDR3 contains 16 residues. V lost 0 bases and J lost 4; bases outside the gene matches: 3. Germline V gene data show CDR1 as LGHNA and CDR2 as YNFKEQ. For the CDR3, the DNA is TGTGCCAGCAGCCAAGATGTACAGGGGGCCACCGGGGAGCTGTTTTTT. This gives the protein CASSQDVQGATGELFF.

The chain links TRBV6-4 to TRBJ2-1; 12 bases fit TRBD2. Germline-derived CDR1 and CDR2 are MRHNA and SNTAGT. J gave up 9 bases and V 6 bases, and 9 bases lay outside the gene matches. The CDR3 has 15 amino acids. In DNA, the CDR3 is TGTGCCAGCAGAAACCTAGCGGGAGGGCCCTCTGAGCAGTTCTTC. Protein product: CASRNLAGGPSEQFF.